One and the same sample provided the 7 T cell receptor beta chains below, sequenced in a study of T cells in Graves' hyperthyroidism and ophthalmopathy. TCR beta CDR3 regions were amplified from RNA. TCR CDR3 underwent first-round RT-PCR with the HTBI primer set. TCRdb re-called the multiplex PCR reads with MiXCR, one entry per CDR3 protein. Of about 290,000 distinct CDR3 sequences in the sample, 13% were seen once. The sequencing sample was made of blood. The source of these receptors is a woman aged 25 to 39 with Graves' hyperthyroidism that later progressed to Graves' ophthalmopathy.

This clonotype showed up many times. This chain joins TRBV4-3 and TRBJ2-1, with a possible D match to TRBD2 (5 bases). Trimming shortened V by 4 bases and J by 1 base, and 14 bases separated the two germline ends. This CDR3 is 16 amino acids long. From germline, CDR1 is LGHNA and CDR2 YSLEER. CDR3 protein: CASSPLTIASYNEQFF. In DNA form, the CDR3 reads TGCGCCAGCAGCCCCTTGACTATCGCGTCCTACAATGAGCAGTTCTTC.

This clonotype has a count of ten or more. The CDR3 sequence: CASSPLIDQPQHF. The CDR3 DNA sequence: TGCGCCAGCAGCCCCCTAATCGATCAGCCCCAGCATTTT. The V call is TRBV4-1, the J call TRBJ1-5; D is unresolved. This CDR3 comprises 13 residues. Germline V gives CDR1 MGHRA, CDR2 YSYEKL. With 4 bases removed from V and 5 bases from J, the gap between germline ends came to 9 bases.

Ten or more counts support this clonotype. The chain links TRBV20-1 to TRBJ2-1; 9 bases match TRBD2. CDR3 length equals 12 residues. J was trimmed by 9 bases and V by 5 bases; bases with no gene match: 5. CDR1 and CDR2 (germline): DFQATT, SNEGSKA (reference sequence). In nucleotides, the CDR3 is TGCAGTGCTTCCGGACTAGCGATTGAGCAGTTCTTC. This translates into CSASGLAIEQFF.

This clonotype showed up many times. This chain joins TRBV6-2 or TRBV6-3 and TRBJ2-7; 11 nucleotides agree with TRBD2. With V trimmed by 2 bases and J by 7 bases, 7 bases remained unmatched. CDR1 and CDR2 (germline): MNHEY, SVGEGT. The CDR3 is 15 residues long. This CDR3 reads CASSYELAGAGEQYF. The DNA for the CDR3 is TGTGCCAGCAGTTACGAACTAGCGGGAGCGGGGGAGCAGTACTTC.

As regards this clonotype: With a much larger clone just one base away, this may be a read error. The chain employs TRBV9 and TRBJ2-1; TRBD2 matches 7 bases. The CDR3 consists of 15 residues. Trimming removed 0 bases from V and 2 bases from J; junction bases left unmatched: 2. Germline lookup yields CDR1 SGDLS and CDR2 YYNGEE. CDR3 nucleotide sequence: TGTGCCAGCAGCGTAGTACTAGCGCCCTACAATGAGCAGTTCTTC. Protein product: CASSVVLAPYNEQFF.

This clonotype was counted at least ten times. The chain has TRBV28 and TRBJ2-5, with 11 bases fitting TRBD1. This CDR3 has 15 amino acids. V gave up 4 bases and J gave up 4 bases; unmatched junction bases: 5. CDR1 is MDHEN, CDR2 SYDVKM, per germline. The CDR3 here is CASSSPGQGGETQYF. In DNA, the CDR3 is TGTGCCAGCAGTTCTCCGGGACAGGGGGGAGAGACCCAGTACTTC.

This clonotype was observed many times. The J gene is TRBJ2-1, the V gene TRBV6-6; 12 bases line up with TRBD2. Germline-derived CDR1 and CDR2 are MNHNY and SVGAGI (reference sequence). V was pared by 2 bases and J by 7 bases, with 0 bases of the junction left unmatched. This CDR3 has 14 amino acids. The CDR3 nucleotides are TGTGCCAGCAGTTACGGGACTAGCGGGAATGAGCAGTTCTTC. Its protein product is CASSYGTSGNEQFF.